This T cell receptor (beta chain) derives from a study of molecular identifiers for immune sequencing clone quantification. CDR1 DFQATT and CDR2 SNEGSKA come from the germline V gene (reference sequence). After removal of 0 bases from V and 4 bases from J, the junction contained 9 bases not matched to a gene. This CDR3 spans 16 amino acids. TCRdb itself ran the PCR reads through MiXCR, one entry per CDR3 protein. In the table there are over 85,000 distinct CDR3 sequences, more than 20% of which are singletons. The sequence derives from a human donor in good health. Some libraries in this study had Jurkat cell RNA spiked in. The sample consisted of naive CD8+ T cells from blood, with Jurkat cell RNA spiked in. Subset denoted: FACS-sorted CD8+CD4-CCR7+CD45RA+ naive T cells. The chain recombines TRBV20-1 with TRBJ2-1; 7 positions agree with TRBD2. The CDR3 nucleotides read TGCAGTGCTAGAGACGGGGCGGGGGACCTTTACAATGAGCAGTTCTTC. Its protein product is CSARDGAGDLYNEQFF.